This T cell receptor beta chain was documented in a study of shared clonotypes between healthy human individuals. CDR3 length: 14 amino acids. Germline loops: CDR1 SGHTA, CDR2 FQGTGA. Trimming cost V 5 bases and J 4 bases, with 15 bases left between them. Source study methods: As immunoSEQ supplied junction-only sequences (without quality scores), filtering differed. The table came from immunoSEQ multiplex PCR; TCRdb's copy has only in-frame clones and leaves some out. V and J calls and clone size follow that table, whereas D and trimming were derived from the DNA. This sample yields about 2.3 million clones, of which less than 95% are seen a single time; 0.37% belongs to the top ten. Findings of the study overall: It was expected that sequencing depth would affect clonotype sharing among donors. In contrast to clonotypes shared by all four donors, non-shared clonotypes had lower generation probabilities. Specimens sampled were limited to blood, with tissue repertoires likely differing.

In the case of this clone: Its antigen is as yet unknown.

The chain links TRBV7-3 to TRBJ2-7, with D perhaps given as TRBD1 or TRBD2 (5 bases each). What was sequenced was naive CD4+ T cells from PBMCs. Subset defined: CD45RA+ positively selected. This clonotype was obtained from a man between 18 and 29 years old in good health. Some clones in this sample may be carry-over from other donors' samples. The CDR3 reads CASSPGTAGYEQYF. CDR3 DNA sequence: TGTGCCAGCAGCCCCGGGACCGCTGGGTACGAGCAGTACTTC.